This is a list of T cell receptor beta chains from one sample in a study of T cell responses to AZD1222 COVID-19 vaccine. Repertoires were generated with immunoSEQ multiplex PCR, while TCRdb's copy carries only in-frame clones and drops some. The top ten clones hold roughly 0.99% of a sample with approximately 190,000 clones, approximately 91% of them seen once. Sequenced here: peripheral blood, sampled on day 0 of AZD1222 vaccination. Receptor source: an adult in good health. Each CDR3 is given with its conserved first and last residue. The D gene is left open where the match is weak. For some rows the clone size is stated as once, few or many, or as a class when expanded; others skip it.

V gene: TRBV23-1
J gene: TRBJ1-2
D gene: -
clone size: -
CDR3 DNA: TGCGCCAGCAGGTGGGACTGTCTGCGTGGCTACACCTTC
CDR3 protein: CASRWDCLRGYTF

V gene: TRBV14
J gene: TRBJ1-1
D gene: TRBD1
clone size: few
CDR3 DNA: TGTGCCAGCAGCCTCAGGACAGGGACGGGGGACACTGAAGCTTTCTTT
CDR3 protein: CASSLRTGTGDTEAFF

V gene: TRBV11-2
J gene: TRBJ2-2
D gene: -
clone size: -
CDR3 DNA: TGTGCCAGCAGCGACCCTGGAAGGAACACCGGGGAGCTGTTTTTT
CDR3 protein: CASSDPGRNTGELFF

V gene: TRBV7-9
J gene: TRBJ2-2
D gene: -
clone size: -
CDR3 DNA: TGTGCCAGCAATCAAGCCCCCGGGTCCGGGGAGCTGTTTTTT
CDR3 protein: CASNQAPGSGELFF

V gene: TRBV27
J gene: TRBJ1-5
D gene: TRBD1
clone size: -
CDR3 DNA: TGTGCCAGCACCCCAGGGGGGAGCAATCAGCCCCAGCATTTT
CDR3 protein: CASTPGGSNQPQHF

V gene: TRBV9
J gene: TRBJ2-7
D gene: -
clone size: -
CDR3 DNA: TGTGCCAGCAGCGTAGGATACGAGCAGTACTTC
CDR3 protein: CASSVGYEQYF

V gene: TRBV23-1
J gene: TRBJ2-5
D gene: TRBD2
clone size: -
CDR3 DNA: TGCGCCAGCAGTCAGCCAGCGGGGGGAGAGACCCAGTACTTC
CDR3 protein: CASSQPAGGETQYF

V gene: TRBV21-1
J gene: TRBJ2-7
D gene: -
clone size: -
CDR3 DNA: TGTGCCAGCAGCAAAGACCGGGAATACGAGCAGTACTTC
CDR3 protein: CASSKDREYEQYF

V gene: TRBV4-3
J gene: TRBJ2-3
D gene: -
clone size: -
CDR3 DNA: TGCGCCAGCAGCCAAACCATGGGGACTACAGATACGCAGTATTTT
CDR3 protein: CASSQTMGTTDTQYF

V gene: TRBV5-1
J gene: TRBJ2-1
D gene: TRBD2
clone size: medium-sized
CDR3 DNA: TGCGCCAGCAGCTTGGTTCTAGCGGGGAACAATGAGCAGTTCTTC
CDR3 protein: CASSLVLAGNNEQFF

V gene: TRBV6-6
J gene: TRBJ2-1
D gene: TRBD2
clone size: -
CDR3 DNA: TGTGCCAGCAGCGGGAGGGAAAATGAGCAGTTCTTC
CDR3 protein: CASSGRENEQFF

V gene: TRBV28
J gene: TRBJ2-2
D gene: TRBD1
clone size: -
CDR3 DNA: TGTGCCAGCAGTCGGACTTTCAGGGGGTCAAACACCGGGGAGCTGTTTTTT
CDR3 protein: CASSRTFRGSNTGELFF

V gene: TRBV7-9
J gene: TRBJ1-2
D gene: -
clone size: few
CDR3 DNA: TGTGCCAGCAGCCATCCCCTAACAGGGTTCGGAGGCTATGGCTACACCTTC
CDR3 protein: CASSHPLTGFGGYGYTF

V gene: TRBV9
J gene: TRBJ1-1
D gene: -
clone size: -
CDR3 DNA: TGTGCCAGCAGCTCCTTCCACGGTTACACTGAAGCTTTCTTT
CDR3 protein: CASSSFHGYTEAFF

V gene: TRBV7-7
J gene: TRBJ2-1
D gene: TRBD2
clone size: -
CDR3 DNA: TGTGCCAGCAGCCCCGGACTAGCGGCCTACAATGAGCAGTTCTTC
CDR3 protein: CASSPGLAAYNEQFF

V gene: TRBV2
J gene: TRBJ2-7
D gene: -
clone size: -
CDR3 DNA: TGTGCCAGCAGTGGACCAGGTAGGGACGAGCAGTACTTC
CDR3 protein: CASSGPGRDEQYF